What follows are 15 T cell receptor beta chains derived from one specimen sequenced in a study of T cell changes during pregnancy in multiple sclerosis. Generated by immunoSEQ multiplex PCR, the TCRdb table keeps only in-frame clones and is missing some. The sample consists of about 28,000 clones, 92% of them appearing once. The source was peripheral blood, collected in the first trimester of pregnancy. These receptors all stem from a female donor in good health, enrolled as a control in a pregnancy study.

V usage is TRBV11-2 and J usage is TRBJ1-4, with 9 bases lining up with TRBD1. Trimming took 5 bases from V and 8 from J; bases not matched to a gene: 3. This CDR3 region has 13 residues. Germline assignment: CDR1 SGHAT and CDR2 FQNNGV. The CDR3 loop is CASSRDRDEKLFF. CDR3 sequence (DNA): TGTGCCAGCAGCCGGGACAGGGACGAAAAACTGTTTTTT.

The J gene is TRBJ1-1, the V gene TRBV11-2; D uncertain. V was clipped by 1 base and J by 3 bases, with 6 bases between them. The CDR3 loop spans 13 amino acids. The germline gives CDR1 SGHAT, CDR2 FQNNGV. The DNA of the CDR3 is TGTGCCAGCAGCTTAGCCGGTTACACTGAAGCTTTCTTT. It specifies CASSLAGYTEAFF.

About this clone: One junction end disagrees with the germline gene, perhaps due to a read error. This rearrangement joins TRBV4-1 to TRBJ1-2; a weak D match, TRBD1 (6 bases). The CDR3 runs 14 residues. CDR1 and CDR2 (germline): MGHRA, YSYEKL. The CDR3 reads CASNQPGGGPGYTF. CDR3 nucleotides: TGCGCCAGCAACCAACCCGGGGGGGGGCCTGGCTACACCTTC.

The count of this clone is one. The V and J genes are TRBV12-5 and TRBJ2-5; weak D call: TRBD1 (6 bases). Germline values: CDR1 LGHNT, CDR2 FRNRAP. The CDR3 spans 14 residues. Trimming stripped 6 bases from V and 2 bases from J, with 13 bases between. The CDR3: CASGLGQMQETQYF. CDR3 DNA sequence: TGTGCTAGTGGGCTAGGACAGATGCAAGAGACCCAGTACTTC.

This clone qualifies as medium-sized. J is TRBJ1-1 and V is TRBV10-3; 7 bases agree with TRBD1. This CDR3 is built from 15 residues. Germline loops: CDR1 ENHRY, CDR2 SYGVKD. The J segment lost 1 base and the V segment lost 6 bases, leaving 8 bases of the junction unmatched. CDR3 sequence (DNA): TGTGCCATCAGCCGACGACAGGGAAGGAACACTGAAGCTTTCTTT. Translating gives CAISRRQGRNTEAFF.

This chain uses TRBV7-9 with TRBJ1-1; tentatively, D is TRBD1 (5 bases). CDR1 is SEHNR, CDR2 FQNEAQ, per germline (reference sequence). The CDR3 has 13 amino acids. V lost 7 bases to trimming and J lost 0 bases, with 9 bases between them. CDR3 sequence (DNA): TGTGCCAGCACTGAAGGGGTGAACACTGAAGCTTTCTTT. Its translation is CASTEGVNTEAFF.

This clone was observed a handful of times. The chain joins TRBV6-1 to TRBJ2-5, with TRBD2 matching 8 bases. CDR3 length: 14 residues. V lost 4 bases and J lost 7; bases outside the gene matches: 8. Germline V CDR1 and CDR2: MNHNS, SASEGT. The CDR3 loop reads CASSGGLVLGTQYF. CDR3 nucleotide sequence: TGTGCCAGCAGTGGGGGACTAGTCTTAGGGACCCAGTACTTC.

The gene calls are TRBV5-6 and TRBJ2-7; D possibly corresponds to TRBD1 (6 bases). V dropped 6 bases and J dropped 5 bases, with 15 bases sitting between them. The CDR3 covers 13 residues. Germline V gene lookup returns CDR1 SGHDT and CDR2 YYEEEE. DNA for the CDR3: TGTGCCAGCACCTACACGACAGGTAACGAGCAGTACTTC. Amino acid sequence: CASTYTTGNEQYF.

The chain uses TRBV2 and TRBJ2-1; the match to TRBD2 covers 7 bases. Germline CDR1 and CDR2: SNHLY and FYNNEI. With 3 bases clipped from V and 3 bases from J, the junction kept 5 bases outside the gene matches. The CDR3 extends over 15 amino acids. The CDR3 sequence: CASSERRESYNEQFF. CDR3 sequence (DNA): TGTGCCAGCAGTGAGAGGCGGGAGAGCTACAATGAGCAGTTCTTC. The complete variable domain, with remaining parts taken from reference TRBV2 and TRBJ2-1, reads EPEVTQTPSHQVTQMGQEVILRCVPISNHLYFYWYRQILGQKVEFLVSFYNNEISEKSEIFDDQFSVERPDGSNFTLKIRSTKLEDSAMYFCASSERRESYNEQFFGPGTRLTVL.

The chain carries TRBV27 and TRBJ1-4; the D is unclear. CDR3 size: 16 residues. The germline V and J ends were trimmed by 4 bases and 0 bases, with 12 bases remaining between them. Germline V CDR1 and CDR2: MNHEY, SMNVEV (reference sequence). In DNA form, the CDR3 reads TGTGCCAGCAGTTCCCCGCGTGGAGCAACTAATGAAAAACTGTTTTTT. This gives the protein CASSSPRGATNEKLFF.

V and J are TRBV4-1 and TRBJ1-1; 9 bases are shared with TRBD1. With 0 bases clipped from V and 3 bases from J, the junction kept 11 bases outside the gene matches. CDR3 length: 18 amino acids. Germline lookup yields CDR1 MGHRA and CDR2 YSYEKL. CDR3 coding DNA: TGCGCCAGCAGCCAAGATACAGGACAGGGGTTCGGGGACACTGAAGCTTTCTTT. Its protein is CASSQDTGQGFGDTEAFF.

This clone was recorded only once. The V gene is TRBV11-2, the J gene TRBJ2-5; 10 bases align to TRBD2. This CDR3 comprises 13 residues. V lost 8 bases to trimming and J lost 3 bases; unmatched junction nucleotides: 3. Germline V lookup: CDR1 SGHAT, CDR2 FQNNGV. CDR3 in DNA: TGTGCCAGCCAGCGGGGGGGGGAAGAGACCCAGTACTTC. Amino acids: CASQRGGEETQYF.

In nucleotides, the CDR3 is TGTGCCAGCAGACCGTCGGGGACCGGGGAGCTGTTTTTT. It specifies CASRPSGTGELFF. The chain has TRBV6-1 and TRBJ2-2, with a weak D call TRBD2 (5 bases). The CDR3 length is 13 residues. Germline CDR1 MNHNS, CDR2 SASEGT. V gave up 6 bases and J gave up 5 bases, with 10 bases separating them.

This sequence joins TRBV27 and TRBJ1-6; 7 bases align to TRBD1. The CDR3 spans 14 residues. Germline trimming cut 4 bases from V and 4 bases from J; bases unmatched to any gene: 1. From germline, CDR1 is MNHEY and CDR2 SMNVEV (reference sequence). Here the CDR3 reads CASSWDRYNSPLHF. CDR3 in DNA: TGTGCCAGCAGTTGGGACAGATATAATTCACCCCTCCACTTT.

This clone appeared once. The chain is built from TRBV5-4 and TRBJ2-3; TRBD2 matches at 10 bases. Trimming removed 0 bases from V and 2 bases from J; junction bases left unmatched: 3. Germline CDR1 SGHNT, CDR2 YYREEE (reference sequence). The CDR3 extends over 16 amino acids. CDR3 in DNA: TGTGCCAGCAGCTTGGGTAGCGGGGGGCCCACAGATACGCAGTATTTT. It codes for CASSLGSGGPTDTQYF.